This TCR beta chain was recorded in a study of shared clonotypes between healthy human individuals. TCRdb keeps only in-frame clones here, not all; method: immunoSEQ multiplex PCR. Of over 850,000 clones listed, around three quarters are singletons. Trimming took 5 bases from V and 2 from J, leaving 11 bases between them. The length of the CDR3 is 14 residues. The V gene's germline CDR1 is SEHNR and CDR2 FQNEAQ (reference sequence). The specimen was memory CD4+ T cells from PBMCs. Subset described: CD45RA-negative fraction. This receptor was taken from a man between 18 and 29 years old in good health. Some clones in this sample may be carry-over from other donors' samples. This chain uses TRBV7-9 with TRBJ2-3, with unresolved D. The CDR3 reads CASSPLGHTDTQYF. DNA of the CDR3: TGTGCCAGCAGCCCACTCGGTCACACAGATACGCAGTATTTT.